Following are 25 T cell receptor beta chains from one sample sequenced in a study of T cells in Graves' hyperthyroidism and ophthalmopathy (dated by TCRdb to about 2019). Libraries were constructed by multiplex PCR. The sequencing machine was an Illumina HiSeq 2000. The TCR beta CDR3 regions were amplified from RNA transcripts. The TCR CDR3 was subjected to a first round of RT-PCR using the HTBI primer set and the Qiagen OneStep RT-PCR kit. In-frame beta chains were kept once TCRdb had trimmed the public reads at Q25 with fastp and called clones with MiXCR. Identical CDR3 protein sequences are pooled into one entry, listed with their most common genes and DNA. The sample table holds about 840,000 distinct CDR3 sequences, of which 38% were seen once. The biggest ten clones account for approximately 8.7% of the sample. Input material: blood. The receptors shown here come from a man in his late teens or twenties with Graves' hyperthyroidism.

This clonotype was seen at least ten times. The chain recombines TRBV29-1 with TRBJ1-1; TRBD1 is a possible D gene (5 bases). The length of the CDR3 is 12 residues. Germline V gene lookup returns CDR1 SQVTM and CDR2 ANQGSEA. V was shortened by 4 bases and J by 4 bases, with 10 bases between the two germline ends. CDR3 protein: CSVVGGSTEAFF. CDR3 sequence (DNA): TGCAGCGTTGTTGGGGGAAGCACTGAAGCTTTCTTT.

This clonotype appeared many times. This chain joins TRBV6-7 and TRBJ1-2; D gene uncertain. TRBV6-7 is designated an ORF whose function remains uncertain. The V gene lost 6 bases and the J gene lost 10 bases, with 9 bases spanning the gap. The CDR3 runs to 10 residues. CDR3 in amino acids: CASSRQYYTF. Here the CDR3 DNA reads TGTGCCAGCAGCCGGCAATACTACACCTTC.

This clonotype was picked up a small number of times. The V and J genes are TRBV6-5 and TRBJ1-1, with D unresolved. V gave up 5 bases and J gave up 6 bases, with 13 bases separating them. Germline V lookup: CDR1 MNHEY, CDR2 SVGAGI. The CDR3 extends over 13 amino acids. CDR3 residues: CASSLPHLPEAFF. Here the CDR3 DNA reads TGTGCCAGCAGTCTACCCCATCTACCTGAAGCTTTCTTT.

This clonotype was seen once. Since the CDR3 does not end with the conserved phenylalanine or tryptophan, this likely comes from a read error. The CDR3 protein is CASSDSGGGDYYEQYL. The CDR3 nucleotides are TGTGCCAGCAGTGACTCGGGAGGGGGCGACTACTACGAGCAGTACCTC. This rearrangement joins TRBV2 to TRBJ2-7; weak D call: TRBD2 (8 bases). Germline assignment: CDR1 SNHLY and CDR2 FYNNEI. The CDR3 extends over 16 amino acids. The V end was cut by 3 bases, the J end by 3 bases, with 18 bases between.

On this clonotype: One junction end disagrees with the germline gene, perhaps due to a read error. The V call is TRBV5-1, the J call TRBJ1-5; D uncertain. The germline V gene has CDR1 SGHRS and CDR2 YFSETQ. This CDR3 comprises 12 residues. CDR3 protein: CASSLADQTQHF. The CDR3, as DNA: TGCGCCAGCAGCTTGGCTGATCAGACCCAGCATTTT.

As regards this clonotype: This CDR3 fails to terminate in the conserved phenylalanine or tryptophan, so it likely reflects a read error. It is unclear where the CDR3 begins or ends on the DNA, so no DNA is shown, and the CDR3 is as TCRdb lists it. The chain carries TRBV15 and TRBJ2-5; the table names TRBD1, a call not compared with the DNA. CDR1 LNHNV and CDR2 YYDKDF come from the germline V gene (reference sequence). The CDR3 is 10 residues long, counting both termini. The CDR3 protein is CATSRGDSNT.

This clonotype was seen at least ten times. The chain uses TRBV19 and TRBJ1-6; a weak D match, TRBD1 (6 bases). Germline CDR1 is LNHDA and CDR2 is SQIVND (reference sequence). The CDR3 consists of 14 residues. V lost 5 bases to trimming and J lost 6 bases, with 11 bases between them. The CDR3: CASSPWDINSPLHF. The CDR3 nucleotides are TGTGCCAGTAGTCCGTGGGACATTAATTCACCCCTCCACTTT.

The rearrangement uses TRBV7-2 and TRBJ1-6; D gene unclear. Germline-derived CDR1 and CDR2 are SGHTA and FQGNSA. The CDR3 consists of 12 residues. Trimming cost V 6 bases and J 9 bases, with 9 bases left between them. CDR3: CASSQGTSPLHF. The CDR3 coding sequence is TGTGCCAGCAGTCAAGGTACTTCACCCCTCCACTTT.

V and J are TRBV3-1 and TRBJ1-3; the D is unclear. This CDR3 spans 15 amino acids. Germline CDR1 and CDR2: LGHDT and YNNKEL (reference sequence). V was clipped by 0 bases and J by 4 bases, with 10 bases between them. The CDR3 region is CASSQDETAGNTIYF. CDR3 DNA: TGTGCCAGCAGCCAAGATGAGACCGCCGGAAACACCATATATTTT.

This chain connects TRBV29-1 to TRBJ2-5; D is undetermined. The CDR3 contains 14 residues. Germline assignment: CDR1 SQVTM and CDR2 ANQGSEA. With 2 bases removed from V and 0 bases from J, the gap between germline ends came to 10 bases. DNA of the CDR3: TGCAGCGTTGAATCATTCACCAACCAAGAGACCCAGTACTTC. Protein sequence: CSVESFTNQETQYF.

This rearrangement joins TRBV12-3 or TRBV12-4 to TRBJ2-7; tentatively, D is TRBD2 (5 bases). The germline V and J ends were trimmed by 6 bases and 7 bases, with 13 bases remaining between them. This CDR3 is built from 12 residues. The CDR3 spells CASSPPGIEQYF. CDR3 nucleotides: TGTGCCAGCAGCCCCCCGGGGATAGAGCAGTACTTC.

The chain carries TRBV18 and TRBJ1-2; TRBD1 aligns across 9 bases. V lost 4 bases, J lost 8 bases, and 2 bases stayed unmatched. Germline V gene lookup returns CDR1 KGHSH and CDR2 LQKENI. The CDR3 has 12 amino acids. The CDR3 sequence is CASSRTGEGYTF. CDR3 in DNA: TGTGCCAGCTCACGGACAGGGGAGGGCTACACCTTC.

The CDR3 region has the DNA TGTGCCAGCAGCTTGGCAGGGAGGAACACCATATATTTT. Translated: CASSLAGRNTIYF. The gene calls are TRBV7-6 and TRBJ1-3; D possibly corresponds to TRBD1 (5 bases). The CDR3 length is 13 residues. Germline CDR1 and CDR2: SGHVS and FNYEAQ. Trimming stripped 3 bases from V and 7 bases from J, with 10 bases between.

The V call is TRBV4-1, the J call TRBJ1-5, with D possibly matching TRBD1 (5 bases). This CDR3 contains 16 residues. V shed 3 bases and J shed 4 bases, with 16 bases lying between them. CDR1 MGHRA and CDR2 YSYEKL come from the germline V gene. CDR3 nucleotide sequence: TGCGCCAGCAGCCACCCAGACGGGGACCTTAATCAGCCCCAGCATTTT. This encodes CASSHPDGDLNQPQHF.

This clonotype was detected a few times. This sequence joins TRBV2 and TRBJ2-7, with a possible D match to TRBD1 (6 bases). The germline CDR1 and CDR2 sequences are SNHLY and FYNNEI. The CDR3 consists of 12 residues. Trimming stripped 10 bases from V and 5 bases from J, with 15 bases between. The CDR3 bases are TGTGCCACCGAGTACAGGGTCGACGAGCAGTACTTC. This sequence encodes CATEYRVDEQYF.

This clonotype came up many times. The DNA for the CDR3 is TGTGCCAGCAACCGACAGGGGGAGACCCAGTACTTC. It yields the protein CASNRQGETQYF. This rearrangement joins TRBV2 to TRBJ2-5; 8 bases map to TRBD1. V shed 7 bases, J shed 5 bases, and the junction held 3 bases outside the gene matches. The CDR3 extends over 12 amino acids. From germline, CDR1 is SNHLY and CDR2 FYNNEI.

For this clonotype: A much larger clone lies a single base off, so this may be a read error. The chain links TRBV29-1 to TRBJ1-1, with D unresolved. Germline CDR1 and CDR2: SQVTM and ANQGSEA. This CDR3 is built from 14 residues. V was cut by 7 bases and J by 3 bases, with 18 bases left in between. As DNA, the CDR3 is TGCAGCGGGAGGGAGGTTCAATGGGACACTGAAGCTTTCTTT. Encoded protein: CSGREVQWDTEAFF.

The rearrangement uses TRBV7-8 and TRBJ1-2; 8 bases line up with TRBD1. The trim removed 6 bases at V and 6 bases at J, leaving 15 bases unmatched. This CDR3 has 16 residues. In germline, CDR1 is SGHVS, CDR2 FQNEAQ. CDR3 in DNA: TGTGCCAGCAGTCCTACGGGACAGGTCCATCGTCATGGCTACACCTTC. Amino acids: CASSPTGQVHRHGYTF.

The chain carries TRBV7-3 and TRBJ2-5, with D perhaps matching TRBD2 (6 bases). CDR3 length equals 12 residues. Germline V gene lookup returns CDR1 SGHTA and CDR2 FQGTGA. V was pared by 4 bases and J by 11 bases, with 14 bases between. The DNA for the CDR3 is TGTGCCAGCAGCTCCCGGGGGTTGGTACAGTACTTC. It encodes CASSSRGLVQYF. Filled out from reference TRBV7-3 and TRBJ2-5, the complete variable domain reads GAGVSQTPSNKVTEKGKYVELRCDPISGHTALYWYRQSLGQGPEFLIYFQGTGAADDSGLPNDRFFAVRPEGSVSTLKIQRTERGDSAVYLCASSSRGLVQYFGPGTRLLVL.

About this clonotype itself: Because the CDR3's place on the DNA is in doubt, the DNA is left out and the CDR3 is given as listed by TCRdb. The rearrangement links TRBV9 to TRBJ1-5; TRBD1, the table's D call, was not compared with the DNA. From its first to its last residue, the CDR3 has 14 amino acids. The germline V gene has CDR1 SGDLS and CDR2 YYNGEE. CDR3 residues: CASSVGQGASYEHF.

V gene TRBV9 combines with J gene TRBJ2-2, with unresolved D. The CDR3 extends over 14 amino acids. Deletions cut 0 bases from V and 4 bases from J, with 7 bases between. The V gene's germline CDR1 is SGDLS and CDR2 YYNGEE. CDR3 sequence: CASSVAYSTGELFF. The CDR3 DNA reads as TGTGCCAGCAGCGTAGCCTACAGCACCGGGGAGCTGTTTTTT.

Only one count was recorded for this clonotype. The chain is built from TRBV29-1 and TRBJ1-1; no definite D call. The V gene lost 4 bases and the J gene lost 7 bases, with 10 bases spanning the gap. Germline assignment: CDR1 SQVTM and CDR2 ANQGSEA. There are 11 residues in the CDR3. In DNA form, the CDR3 reads TGCAGCGTTGCGGCGGGAATTGAAGCTTTCTTT. Translated: CSVAAGIEAFF.

Ten or more counts support this clonotype. The chain is built from TRBV7-8 and TRBJ1-1; D gene unclear. This CDR3 is 14 amino acids long. V was pared by 2 bases and J by 3 bases, with 10 bases between. The germline gives CDR1 SGHVS, CDR2 FQNEAQ. The CDR3: CASSLRPGYTEAFF. In nucleotides, the CDR3 is TGTGCCAGCAGCTTACGTCCGGGCTACACTGAAGCTTTCTTT.

In its sample, this clonotype was seen a few times. The V and J genes are TRBV2 and TRBJ1-3; possibly TRBD1 for D (6 bases). The CDR3 sequence is 17 residues long. Germline-derived CDR1 and CDR2 are SNHLY and FYNNEI. Trimming left V 3 bases short and J 2 bases short, with 17 bases between. The CDR3 region is CASSESVNRGPGNTIYF. CDR3 DNA sequence: TGTGCCAGCAGTGAGTCGGTAAATCGGGGGCCTGGAAACACCATATATTTT.

V gene TRBV4-1 combines with J gene TRBJ1-1; D uncertain. CDR3 length equals 15 residues. Trimming shortened V by 0 bases and J by 0 bases, and 8 bases separated the two germline ends. Germline CDR1 reads MGHRA; CDR2 reads YSYEKL. The CDR3 coding sequence is TGCGCCAGCAGCCAAGATGTCAACATGAACACTGAAGCTTTCTTT. Encoded protein: CASSQDVNMNTEAFF.